Following are 26 T cell receptor beta chains from one sample sequenced in a study of relationships among human T cell subsets. TCR alpha and beta CDR3s were amplified from mRNA by semiquantitative ARM-PCR. Exponential amplification used communal superprimers after tagged nested gene-specific primers in ARM-PCR. One entry per CDR3 protein, called by TCRdb with MiXCR from the multiplex PCR reads. The repertoire has roughly 13,000 distinct CDR3 sequences, roughly 68% of them found once; the top ten carry around 27%. After CD25, CD56 and CD294 bead selections, the flow-through was collected as Th1 cells. The sample consisted of CD4+ Th1 cells sorted from blood. Every receptor here comes from a man aged 35-49 years in good health.

The J gene is TRBJ2-3, the V gene TRBV7-8; a possible D gene is TRBD1 (7 bases). CDR3 length: 12 amino acids. Deletions cut 5 bases from V and 6 bases from J, with 9 bases between. CDR1 and CDR2 (germline): SGHVS, FQNEAQ. The CDR3 here is CASSQGGDTQYF. The CDR3 DNA follows: TGTGCCAGCAGCCAGGGGGGCGATACGCAGTATTTT.

V usage is TRBV27 and J usage is TRBJ2-2; D is possibly TRBD2 (6 bases). This CDR3 is built from 15 residues. Germline loops: CDR1 MNHEY, CDR2 SMNVEV (reference sequence). Deletions cut 5 bases from V and 0 bases from J, with 10 bases between. The CDR3 spells CASSRGTANTGELFF. The CDR3 DNA follows: TGTGCCAGCAGTCGCGGGACCGCGAACACCGGGGAGCTGTTTTTT.

The CDR3 DNA is TGTGCCAGCAGCTTAAGGCCCTACAATGAGCAGTTCTTC. It is translated as CASSLRPYNEQFF. The genes are TRBV11-3 and TRBJ2-1; D not certain. V was pared by 2 bases and J by 2 bases, with 4 bases between. The CDR3 has 13 residues. CDR1 is SGHNT and CDR2 is YENEEA in the germline V gene.

The rearrangement uses TRBV20-1 and TRBJ2-5; no clear D gene. The CDR3 has 11 amino acids. Trimming took off 2 bases at V and 9 bases at J, with 10 bases between the two ends. Per germline, CDR1 DFQATT and CDR2 SNEGSKA (reference sequence). CDR3 DNA sequence: TGCAGTGCTAGACTGGAAATCGCCCAGTACTTC. It codes for CSARLEIAQYF.

Here the CDR3 DNA reads TGTGCGACCTCAGGGACACTTGAAGCTTTCTTT. The encoded protein is CATSGTLEAFF. V usage is TRBV28 and J usage is TRBJ1-1, with D perhaps matching TRBD1 (6 bases). The CDR3 is 11 amino acids. Germline-derived CDR1 and CDR2 are MDHEN and SYDVKM.

There are a few counts of this clonotype. The chain combines TRBV25-1 with TRBJ2-5; a possible D gene is TRBD1 (6 bases). Trimming removed 3 bases from V and 5 bases from J, with 22 bases in between. Germline CDR1 and CDR2: MGHDK and SYGVNS. The CDR3 consists of 17 residues. CDR3 nucleotides: TGTGCCAGCAGTGAGGGCCTCCGGGACACCTTGAGGGAGACCCAGTACTTC. This codes for CASSEGLRDTLRETQYF. Full variable domain (missing parts from reference TRBV25-1 and TRBJ2-5): EADIYQTPRYLVIGTGKKITLECSQTMGHDKMYWYQQDPGMELHLIHYSYGVNSTEKGDLSSESTVSRIRTEHFPLTLESARPSHTSQYLCASSEGLRDTLRETQYFGPGTRLLVL.

This chain joins TRBV13 and TRBJ2-1; 10 nucleotides agree with TRBD2. With 2 bases clipped from V and 1 base from J, the junction kept 5 bases outside the gene matches. The V gene's germline CDR1 is PRHDT and CDR2 FYEKMQ (reference sequence). CDR3 length: 17 amino acids. CDR3 loop: CASSLSSGGPSYNEQFF. The CDR3 DNA reads as TGTGCCAGCAGCTTATCTAGCGGGGGACCATCCTACAATGAGCAGTTCTTC.

Points on this clonotype: Here the CDR3 omits its conserved ending phenylalanine or tryptophan, so a read error is the likely source. This chain connects TRBV20-1 to TRBJ1-5, with D perhaps TRBD1 (6 bases). Per the germline V gene, CDR1 is DFQATT and CDR2 is SNEGSKA (reference sequence). With 1 base removed from V and 0 bases from J, the gap between germline ends came to 13 bases. This CDR3 region has 16 residues. This CDR3 reads CSARVHRDSSNQPQHS. The CDR3, as DNA: TGCAGTGCTAGAGTGCACAGGGATAGTAGCAATCAGCCCCAGCATTCT.

This CDR3 reads CASSINTKETQYF. The CDR3 DNA follows: TGTGCCAGTAGTATTAACACTAAAGAGACCCAGTACTTC. J is TRBJ2-5 and V is TRBV19; D gene unclear. The V gene lost 3 bases and the J gene lost 3 bases, with 8 bases spanning the gap. In germline, CDR1 is LNHDA, CDR2 SQIVND (reference sequence). The CDR3 is made up of 13 amino acids.

This chain links TRBV12-3 or TRBV12-4 with TRBJ2-5, with no clear D. This CDR3 is 14 amino acids long. V was cut by 3 bases and J by 2 bases, with 10 bases left in between. This CDR3 is CASSLQAPQETQYF. CDR3 DNA sequence: TGTGCCAGCAGTTTGCAAGCTCCGCAAGAGACCCAGTACTTC.

The chain joins TRBV2 to TRBJ1-1; D may be TRBD1 (5 bases). Germline V lookup: CDR1 SNHLY, CDR2 FYNNEI. V was trimmed by 8 bases and J by 7 bases, leaving 11 bases between them. This CDR3 comprises 11 residues. CDR3 sequence (DNA): TGTGCCAGCGGTTCGACAGTTGAAGCTTTCTTT. As protein: CASGSTVEAFF.

This clonotype was seen a few times. The J gene is TRBJ2-7, the V gene TRBV7-8, with a possible D match to TRBD1 (5 bases). The length of the CDR3 is 14 residues. The germline V gene has CDR1 SGHVS and CDR2 FQNEAQ. V lost 5 bases and J lost 0, with 11 bases in between. The CDR3 DNA follows: TGTGCCAGCAGCCCCCGACAGAGCTCCTACGAGCAGTACTTC. Amino acid sequence: CASSPRQSSYEQYF.

The rearrangement joins TRBV18 to TRBJ1-4, with D hard to call. The V and J ends lost 2 bases and 3 bases respectively, with 13 bases between them. The CDR3 is made up of 16 amino acids. CDR1 is KGHSH and CDR2 is LQKENI in the germline V gene. The DNA of the CDR3 is TGTGCCAGCTCACCAGTGGTACCCCGGGCTAATGAAAAACTGTTTTTT. It specifies CASSPVVPRANEKLFF.

The chain combines TRBV4-1 with TRBJ1-1, with a weak D call TRBD1 (6 bases). The CDR3 has 16 residues. Per the germline V gene, CDR1 is MGHRA and CDR2 is YSYEKL. Trimming stripped 1 base from V and 0 bases from J, with 12 bases between. The CDR3 is CASSQGNRVMNTEAFF. The CDR3 bases are TGCGCCAGCAGCCAAGGGAACAGGGTCATGAACACTGAAGCTTTCTTT.

The chain joins TRBV4-1 to TRBJ2-7, with 7 nucleotides matching TRBD2. The ends lost 3 bases at V and 7 bases at J; junction bases unmatched: 12. Germline lookup yields CDR1 MGHRA and CDR2 YSYEKL. The CDR3 length is 15 residues. DNA for the CDR3: TGCGCCAGCAGCCAGAGCGGGGCCCGATCTCGAGAGCAGTACTTC. Protein: CASSQSGARSREQYF.

This clonotype was found a few times. V usage is TRBV27 and J usage is TRBJ1-1; no clear D. The CDR3 is 15 residues long. Germline assignment: CDR1 MNHEY and CDR2 SMNVEV (reference sequence). V lost 0 bases to trimming and J lost 2 bases, with 10 bases between them. Written as DNA, the CDR3 is TGTGCCAGCAGTTTATCGTGGGGAATTAACACTGAAGCTTTCTTT. Translating it yields CASSLSWGINTEAFF.

V is TRBV28 and J is TRBJ2-1, with 7 bases that match TRBD1. V was pared by 5 bases and J by 2 bases, with 9 bases of the junction left unmatched. Germline assignment: CDR1 MDHEN and CDR2 SYDVKM. The CDR3 loop spans 16 amino acids. In DNA form, the CDR3 reads TGTGCCAGCAGTCTCCACAGTCAGGGGGCCTACAATGAGCAGTTCTTC. It encodes CASSLHSQGAYNEQFF.

This clonotype has only a few counts. This chain joins TRBV20-1 and TRBJ2-1, with 7 bases lining up with TRBD2. CDR3 length: 12 amino acids. Germline lookup yields CDR1 DFQATT and CDR2 SNEGSKA (reference sequence). The CDR3 DNA reads TGCAGCAGGACTAGTGATTACAATGAGCAGTTCTTC. Protein sequence: CSRTSDYNEQFF.

The DNA for the CDR3 is TGTGCCAGCAGCTGGGGACAGTCCTACGAGCAGTACTTC. Amino acids: CASSWGQSYEQYF. The rearrangement links TRBV7-8 to TRBJ2-7, with TRBD1 matching over 7 bases. The CDR3 consists of 13 residues. The germline V gene encodes CDR1 SGHVS and CDR2 FQNEAQ. J was trimmed by 1 base and V by 4 bases; bases with no gene match: 1.

V is TRBV6-5 and J is TRBJ2-7; weak D call: TRBD1 (6 bases). The V end was cut by 8 bases, the J end by 5 bases, with 22 bases between. CDR3 size: 15 residues. Germline CDR1 MNHEY, CDR2 SVGAGI. The CDR3 DNA sequence: TGTGCCAGCTCCGGACTGACAGCAGGGGATGACGAGCAGTACTTC. Its protein product is CASSGLTAGDDEQYF.

The chain is built from TRBV5-1 and TRBJ2-1; D might be TRBD1 (6 bases). The length of the CDR3 is 12 residues. The ends were cut back, 3 bases at V and 7 bases at J, with 8 bases in the middle. Germline values: CDR1 SGHRS, CDR2 YFSETQ. The CDR3 region is CASSSQGNEQFF. For the CDR3, the DNA is TGCGCCAGCAGCTCGCAGGGGAATGAGCAGTTCTTC.

This clonotype was picked up a small number of times. The genes are TRBV11-2 and TRBJ2-1; D tentatively reads TRBD1 or TRBD2 (5 bases each). The CDR3 loop spans 14 amino acids. Trimming left V 3 bases short and J 6 bases short, with 12 bases between. Germline values: CDR1 SGHAT, CDR2 FQNNGV. For the CDR3, the DNA is TGTGCCAGCAGCTTGGCCGGGACCTCCAATGAGCAGTTCTTC. It is translated as CASSLAGTSNEQFF.

This clonotype has just a few counts. The chain carries TRBV6-6 and TRBJ2-7; D may correspond to TRBD1 or TRBD2 (5 bases each). CDR1 MNHNY and CDR2 SVGAGI come from the germline V gene (reference sequence). The V end was cut by 10 bases, the J end by 4 bases, with 11 bases between. This CDR3 has 11 residues. The CDR3 sequence is CATSGRYEQYF. The DNA of the CDR3 is TGTGCCACCTCGGGGCGGTACGAGCAGTACTTC.

The rearrangement uses TRBV11-2 and TRBJ2-7, with 7 nucleotides matching TRBD1. Germline V lookup: CDR1 SGHAT, CDR2 FQNNGV. The CDR3 runs 15 residues. The ends lost 4 bases at V and 3 bases at J; junction bases unmatched: 9. The CDR3 nucleotides are TGTGCCAGCAGCTCCTCGGGCGCAGGGGGCTACGAGCAGTACTTC. It is translated as CASSSSGAGGYEQYF.

The chain couples TRBV11-1 to TRBJ2-5; D perhaps matches TRBD2 (5 bases). This CDR3 has 15 amino acids. Trimming removed 1 base from V and 3 bases from J, with 12 bases in between. Germline CDR1 SGHAT, CDR2 FQDESV (reference sequence). CDR3 protein: CASSLVGGAEETQYF. CDR3 nucleotide sequence: TGTGCCAGCAGCTTAGTTGGAGGTGCCGAAGAGACCCAGTACTTC.

This clonotype is termed medium-sized. V usage is TRBV14 and J usage is TRBJ2-1; 13 bases are shared with TRBD2. This CDR3 spans 16 amino acids. Germline CDR1 SGHDN, CDR2 FVKESK. V was clipped by 1 base and J by 7 bases; unmatched bases: 4. The CDR3 DNA is TGTGCCAGCAGCCAAGGGACTAGCGGGAGAAGGAATGAGCAGTTCTTC. It specifies CASSQGTSGRRNEQFF.